Listed below are T cell receptor beta chains from one sample, sequenced in a study of blood T cell repertoires in COVID-19. The assay was immunoSEQ multiplex PCR, and TCRdb's table has in-frame clones only and misses some. The sample lists around 240,000 clones, approximately 86% seen once, with roughly 3% in the top ten. Sample: peripheral blood. Every receptor here comes from a woman aged 25 to 45 who had recovered from COVID-19. CDR3s include the opening cysteine and the closing phenylalanine or tryptophan. D genes are given only for firm matches. Clone sizes are given selectively: once, few, many, or a class where the clone is expanded.

clone_size: NA; d_call: NA; v_call: TRBV11-3; j_call: TRBJ2-7; cdr3_aa: CASSPGVGAHEQYF; cdr3_nt: TGTGCCAGCAGCCCCGGCGTAGGGGCCCACGAGCAGTACTTC
clone_size: NA; d_call: NA; v_call: TRBV7-8; j_call: TRBJ1-6; cdr3_aa: CASSREGYNSPLHF; cdr3_nt: TGTGCCAGCAGCCGAGAGGGGTATAATTCACCCCTCCACTTT
clone_size: NA; d_call: NA; v_call: TRBV19; j_call: TRBJ1-1; cdr3_aa: CASRRIPNTEAFF; cdr3_nt: TGTGCCAGTAGGCGCATCCCGAACACTGAAGCTTTCTTT
clone_size: NA; d_call: TRBD1; v_call: TRBV5-6; j_call: TRBJ1-6; cdr3_aa: CASSRWDRADNSPLHF; cdr3_nt: TGTGCCAGCAGCCGCTGGGACAGGGCCGATAATTCACCCCTCCACTTT
clone_size: NA; d_call: NA; v_call: TRBV4-3; j_call: TRBJ2-7; cdr3_aa: CASSQEISRSSYEQYF; cdr3_nt: TGCGCCAGCAGCCAAGAAATTAGCCGAAGCTCCTACGAGCAGTACTTC
clone_size: NA; d_call: TRBD1; v_call: TRBV5-1; j_call: TRBJ2-7; cdr3_aa: CASSFGQGSYEQYF; cdr3_nt: TGCGCCAGCAGCTTTGGACAGGGTAGCTACGAGCAGTACTTC
clone_size: NA; d_call: TRBD1; v_call: TRBV7-8; j_call: TRBJ1-4; cdr3_aa: CASSPGQGAIPNEKLFF; cdr3_nt: TGTGCCAGCAGCCCCGGACAGGGGGCGATCCCCAATGAAAAACTGTTTTTT
clone_size: NA; d_call: TRBD2; v_call: TRBV6-2/TRBV6-3; j_call: TRBJ2-1; cdr3_aa: CASSYRGGRDDNEQFF; cdr3_nt: TGTGCCAGCAGTTACCGGGGGGGGAGAGACGACAATGAGCAGTTCTTC
clone_size: few; d_call: NA; v_call: TRBV23-1; j_call: TRBJ1-6; cdr3_aa: CASSQSVGDSPLHF; cdr3_nt: TGCGCCAGCAGTCAATCGGTGGGCGACTCACCCCTCCACTTT
clone_size: NA; d_call: NA; v_call: TRBV7-9; j_call: TRBJ2-5; cdr3_aa: CASSGPWPSKETQYF; cdr3_nt: TGTGCCAGCAGCGGCCCCTGGCCCTCAAAGGAGACCCAGTACTTC
clone_size: NA; d_call: NA; v_call: TRBV6-5; j_call: TRBJ1-6; cdr3_aa: CASSPHQDSPLHF; cdr3_nt: TGTGCCAGCTCACCCCACCAGGATTCACCCCTCCACTTT
clone_size: NA; d_call: NA; v_call: TRBV2; j_call: TRBJ1-5; cdr3_aa: CASSERTEDQPQHF; cdr3_nt: TGTGCCAGCAGTGAGAGGACAGAGGATCAGCCCCAGCATTTT
clone_size: once; d_call: NA; v_call: TRBV6-6; j_call: TRBJ1-1; cdr3_aa: CASSYEVVGETEAFF; cdr3_nt: TGTGCCAGCAGTTACGAGGTGGTAGGAGAGACTGAAGCTTTCTTT
clone_size: NA; d_call: NA; v_call: TRBV7-8; j_call: TRBJ1-1; cdr3_aa: CASSTTWGWVNTEAFF; cdr3_nt: TGTGCCAGCAGCACCACCTGGGGCTGGGTGAACACTGAAGCTTTCTTT
clone_size: once; d_call: TRBD2; v_call: TRBV7-2; j_call: TRBJ2-3; cdr3_aa: CASSSPPGSGGTDTQYF; cdr3_nt: TGTGCCAGCAGCTCCCCCCCGGGTAGCGGGGGCACAGATACGCAGTATTTT
clone_size: NA; d_call: TRBD2; v_call: TRBV6-5; j_call: TRBJ2-1; cdr3_aa: CASSPLAGGNNEQFF; cdr3_nt: TGTGCCAGCAGCCCACTAGCGGGGGGGAACAATGAGCAGTTCTTC
clone_size: once; d_call: NA; v_call: TRBV9; j_call: TRBJ1-1; cdr3_aa: CASSVGGAENTEAFF; cdr3_nt: TGTGCCAGCAGCGTAGGCGGGGCCGAGAACACTGAAGCTTTCTTT
clone_size: NA; d_call: TRBD1; v_call: TRBV10-2; j_call: TRBJ2-2; cdr3_aa: CASSITGGFSTGELFF; cdr3_nt: TGCGCCAGCAGCATTACAGGGGGCTTTAGCACCGGGGAGCTGTTTTTT
clone_size: NA; d_call: NA; v_call: TRBV3-1/TRBV3-2; j_call: TRBJ2-7; cdr3_aa: CASSQSSPAEQYF; cdr3_nt: TGTGCCAGCAGCCAATCTAGCCCGGCGGAGCAGTACTTC
clone_size: NA; d_call: NA; v_call: TRBV27; j_call: TRBJ2-1; cdr3_aa: CASNYLQESYNEQFF; cdr3_nt: TGTGCCAGCAATTATCTACAGGAATCCTACAATGAGCAGTTCTTC
clone_size: NA; d_call: TRBD2; v_call: TRBV9; j_call: TRBJ2-3; cdr3_aa: CASSPTSGNTDTQYF; cdr3_nt: TGTGCCAGCAGCCCGACTAGCGGGAACACAGATACGCAGTATTTT
clone_size: NA; d_call: TRBD2; v_call: TRBV19; j_call: TRBJ2-5; cdr3_aa: CASSMGLAQETQYF; cdr3_nt: TGTGCCAGTAGTATGGGACTAGCGCAAGAGACCCAGTACTTC
clone_size: NA; d_call: NA; v_call: TRBV4-1; j_call: TRBJ2-3; cdr3_aa: CASSQEGGGGDTQYF; cdr3_nt: TGCGCCAGCAGCCAAGAGGGAGGGGGAGGGGATACGCAGTATTTT
clone_size: NA; d_call: TRBD1; v_call: TRBV28; j_call: TRBJ1-4; cdr3_aa: CASSLSFPSTGPNEKLFF; cdr3_nt: TGTGCCAGCAGTTTGTCGTTTCCCTCGACAGGGCCTAATGAAAAACTGTTTTTT
clone_size: NA; d_call: NA; v_call: TRBV2; j_call: TRBJ2-3; cdr3_aa: CASSVEDTDTQYF; cdr3_nt: TGTGCCAGCAGTGTAGAGGACACAGATACGCAGTATTTT
clone_size: NA; d_call: NA; v_call: TRBV2; j_call: TRBJ2-1; cdr3_aa: CASSGDSQFF; cdr3_nt: TGTGCCAGCAGTGGGGACTCCCAGTTCTTC
clone_size: NA; d_call: NA; v_call: TRBV15; j_call: TRBJ1-3; cdr3_aa: CATSSPGGFSGNTIYF; cdr3_nt: TGTGCCACCAGCAGTCCCGGGGGGTTCTCTGGAAACACCATATATTTT
clone_size: NA; d_call: NA; v_call: TRBV11-3; j_call: TRBJ2-1; cdr3_aa: CASSSAEEQFF; cdr3_nt: TGTGCCAGCAGCTCCGCGGAGGAGCAGTTCTTC
clone_size: NA; d_call: TRBD2; v_call: TRBV5-4; j_call: TRBJ2-3; cdr3_aa: CASSKSGLAGVTDTQYF; cdr3_nt: TGTGCCAGCAGCAAAAGTGGGCTAGCGGGGGTCACAGATACGCAGTATTTT
clone_size: NA; d_call: TRBD1; v_call: TRBV27; j_call: TRBJ1-6; cdr3_aa: CASSITGTGGRSPLHF; cdr3_nt: TGTGCCAGCAGTATAACCGGGACAGGGGGTCGGTCACCCCTCCACTTT
clone_size: NA; d_call: TRBD2; v_call: TRBV4-2; j_call: TRBJ2-7; cdr3_aa: CASSHIAGDYEQYF; cdr3_nt: TGTGCCAGCAGCCATATAGCGGGGGACTACGAGCAGTACTTC
clone_size: NA; d_call: NA; v_call: TRBV19; j_call: TRBJ2-2; cdr3_aa: CASTGRVATGELFF; cdr3_nt: TGTGCCAGTACGGGCAGGGTGGCCACCGGGGAGCTGTTTTTT
clone_size: NA; d_call: NA; v_call: TRBV12-3/TRBV12-4; j_call: TRBJ1-2; cdr3_aa: CASGNFQGGYTF; cdr3_nt: TGTGCCAGCGGGAACTTCCAGGGTGGCTACACCTTC
clone_size: NA; d_call: NA; v_call: TRBV5-1; j_call: TRBJ1-1; cdr3_aa: CASSLGSGGPNTEAFF; cdr3_nt: TGCGCCAGCAGCTTGGGAAGCGGGGGGCCGAACACTGAAGCTTTCTTT
clone_size: NA; d_call: TRBD1; v_call: TRBV5-1; j_call: TRBJ1-3; cdr3_aa: CASSLGGQGPGNTIYF; cdr3_nt: TGCGCCAGCAGCTTGGGCGGACAGGGTCCAGGAAACACCATATATTTT
clone_size: NA; d_call: TRBD1; v_call: TRBV4-3; j_call: TRBJ1-1; cdr3_aa: CASSPNRGSWTEAFF; cdr3_nt: TGCGCCAGCAGCCCGAACAGGGGTTCATGGACTGAAGCTTTCTTT
clone_size: NA; d_call: TRBD2; v_call: TRBV5-4; j_call: TRBJ2-1; cdr3_aa: CASSPGTSGGYNEQFF; cdr3_nt: TGTGCCAGCAGCCCGGGGACTAGCGGGGGCTACAATGAGCAGTTCTTC
clone_size: NA; d_call: NA; v_call: TRBV18; j_call: TRBJ2-5; cdr3_aa: CASSPPTETQYF; cdr3_nt: TGTGCCAGCTCACCACCGACAGAGACTCAGTACTTC
clone_size: NA; d_call: NA; v_call: TRBV12-3/TRBV12-4; j_call: TRBJ1-1; cdr3_aa: CASSITSNTEAFF; cdr3_nt: TGTGCCAGCAGTATCACTTCGAACACTGAAGCTTTCTTT
clone_size: NA; d_call: TRBD2; v_call: TRBV2; j_call: TRBJ2-7; cdr3_aa: CASSPLAGGGEQYF; cdr3_nt: TGTGCCAGCAGTCCTCTAGCGGGGGGGGGCGAGCAGTACTTC
clone_size: NA; d_call: NA; v_call: TRBV5-1; j_call: TRBJ1-1; cdr3_aa: CASSFGDRNTEAFF; cdr3_nt: TGCGCCAGCAGCTTCGGAGACAGGAACACTGAAGCTTTCTTT
clone_size: NA; d_call: TRBD2; v_call: TRBV2; j_call: TRBJ2-7; cdr3_aa: CASSAVLAGLYEQYF; cdr3_nt: TGTGCCAGCAGTGCGGTGCTAGCGGGGCTTTACGAGCAGTACTTC
clone_size: few; d_call: TRBD2; v_call: TRBV10-3; j_call: TRBJ2-1; cdr3_aa: CAISTEAGGFTGEQFF; cdr3_nt: TGTGCCATCAGCACCGAAGCGGGGGGGTTCACGGGTGAGCAGTTCTTC
clone_size: NA; d_call: TRBD1; v_call: TRBV10-3; j_call: TRBJ1-2; cdr3_aa: CAIRSDRASTYGYTF; cdr3_nt: TGTGCCATCAGATCGGACAGGGCCTCTACCTATGGCTACACCTTC
clone_size: NA; d_call: NA; v_call: TRBV4-1; j_call: TRBJ1-3; cdr3_aa: CASSQAPGSGNTIYF; cdr3_nt: TGCGCCAGCAGCCAAGCCCCAGGGTCAGGAAACACCATATATTTT
clone_size: NA; d_call: TRBD2; v_call: TRBV11-3; j_call: TRBJ2-2; cdr3_aa: CASSLGGPGLPTPTGELFF; cdr3_nt: TGTGCCAGCAGCTTAGGGGGTCCGGGACTACCCACCCCCACCGGGGAGCTGTTTTTT
clone_size: NA; d_call: NA; v_call: TRBV6-6; j_call: TRBJ1-6; cdr3_aa: CASIRGEIGSPLHF; cdr3_nt: TGTGCCAGCATCAGGGGCGAAATCGGTTCACCCCTCCACTTT
clone_size: NA; d_call: TRBD1; v_call: TRBV3-1/TRBV3-2; j_call: TRBJ2-1; cdr3_aa: CASSQERPRGRNEQFF; cdr3_nt: TGTGCCAGCAGCCAAGAACGTCCCAGGGGGCGGAATGAGCAGTTCTTC